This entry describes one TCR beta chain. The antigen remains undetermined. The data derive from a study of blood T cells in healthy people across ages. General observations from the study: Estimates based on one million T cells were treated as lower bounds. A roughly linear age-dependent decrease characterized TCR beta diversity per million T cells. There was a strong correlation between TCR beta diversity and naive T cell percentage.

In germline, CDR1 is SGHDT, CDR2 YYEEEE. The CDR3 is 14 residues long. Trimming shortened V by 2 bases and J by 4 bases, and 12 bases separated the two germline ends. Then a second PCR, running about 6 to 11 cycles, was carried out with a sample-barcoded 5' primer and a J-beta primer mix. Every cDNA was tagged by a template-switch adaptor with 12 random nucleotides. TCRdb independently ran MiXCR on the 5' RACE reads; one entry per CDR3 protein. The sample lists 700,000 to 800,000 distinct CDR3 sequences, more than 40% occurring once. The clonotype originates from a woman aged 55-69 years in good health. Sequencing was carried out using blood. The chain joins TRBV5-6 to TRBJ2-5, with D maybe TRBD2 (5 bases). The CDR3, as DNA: TGTGCCAGCAGCTTTTCCAGCGGAGGAGAGACCCAGTACTTC. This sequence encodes CASSFSSGGETQYF. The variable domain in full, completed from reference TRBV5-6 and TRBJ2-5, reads DAGVTQSPTHLIKTRGQQVTLRCSPKSGHDTVSWYQQALGQGPQFIFQYYEEEERQRGNFPDRFSGHQFPNYSSELNVNALLLGDSALYLCASSFSSGGETQYFGPGTRLLVL.